This T cell receptor beta chain was captured by sequencing in a study of ipilimumab plus nivolumab after autologous stem cell transplantation. Points from the study as a whole: The authors say TCR, Treg and microbiome findings warrant further study.

Here immunoSEQ multiplex PCR was the method, and the copy in TCRdb shows in-frame clones only, minus some. Here the sample spans around 16,000 clones, roughly four fifths being singletons. CDR1 and CDR2 (germline): MGHDK, SYGVNS. Trimming took 4 bases from V and 0 from J, leaving 7 bases between them. The CDR3 contains 14 residues. As to this clone: No antigen is known for it.

The chain couples TRBV25-1 to TRBJ1-5; D may be TRBD1 (6 bases). This receptor was obtained from a male donor with diffuse large B-cell lymphoma. Source: PBMCs, taken in a trial of ipilimumab plus nivolumab as post-transplant consolidation. Written as DNA, the CDR3 is TGTGCCAGCAGTGGGACAGATAGCAATCAGCCCCAGCATTTT. Protein sequence: CASSGTDSNQPQHF.